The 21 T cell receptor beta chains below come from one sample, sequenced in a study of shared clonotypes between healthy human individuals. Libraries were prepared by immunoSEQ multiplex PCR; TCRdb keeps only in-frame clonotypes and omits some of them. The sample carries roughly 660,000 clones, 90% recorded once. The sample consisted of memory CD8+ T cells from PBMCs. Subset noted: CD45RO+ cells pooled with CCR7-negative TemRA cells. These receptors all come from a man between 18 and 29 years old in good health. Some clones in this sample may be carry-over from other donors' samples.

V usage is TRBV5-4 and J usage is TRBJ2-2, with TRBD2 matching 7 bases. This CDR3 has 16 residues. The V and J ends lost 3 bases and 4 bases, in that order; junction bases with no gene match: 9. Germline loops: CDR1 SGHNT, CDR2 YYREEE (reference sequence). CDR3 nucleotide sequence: TGTGCCAGCAGCTCGCCGGGAGGTGGAGGCACCGGGGAGCTGTTTTTT. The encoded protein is CASSSPGGGGTGELFF.

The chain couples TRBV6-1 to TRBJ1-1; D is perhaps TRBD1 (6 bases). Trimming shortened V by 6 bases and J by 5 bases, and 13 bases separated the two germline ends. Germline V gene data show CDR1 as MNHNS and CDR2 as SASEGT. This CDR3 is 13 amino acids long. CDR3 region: CASSSRTETEAFF. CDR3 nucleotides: TGTGCCAGCAGCTCCAGGACAGAGACTGAAGCTTTCTTT.

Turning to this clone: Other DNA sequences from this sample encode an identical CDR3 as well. The CDR3 here is CASSFGSTYEQYF. CDR3 coding DNA: TGTGCCAGCAGTTTTGGTTCTACCTACGAGCAGTACTTC. The chain recombines TRBV27 with TRBJ2-7; D is ambiguous. The CDR3 consists of 13 residues. Trimming cost V 3 bases and J 2 bases, with 8 bases left between them. Germline-derived CDR1 and CDR2 are MNHEY and SMNVEV (reference sequence).

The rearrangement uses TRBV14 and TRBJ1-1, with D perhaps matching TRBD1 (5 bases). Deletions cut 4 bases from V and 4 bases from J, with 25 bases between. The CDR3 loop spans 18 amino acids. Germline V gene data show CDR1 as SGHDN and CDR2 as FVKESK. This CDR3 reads CASSPTYSVVGGGTEAFF. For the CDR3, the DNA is TGTGCCAGCAGCCCAACGTACTCAGTGGTCGGCGGGGGCACTGAAGCTTTCTTT.

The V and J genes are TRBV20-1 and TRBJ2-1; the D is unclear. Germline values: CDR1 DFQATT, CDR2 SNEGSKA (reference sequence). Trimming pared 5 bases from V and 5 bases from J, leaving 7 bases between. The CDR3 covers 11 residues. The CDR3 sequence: CSALENNEQFF. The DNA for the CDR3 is TGCAGTGCTCTCGAGAACAATGAGCAGTTCTTC.

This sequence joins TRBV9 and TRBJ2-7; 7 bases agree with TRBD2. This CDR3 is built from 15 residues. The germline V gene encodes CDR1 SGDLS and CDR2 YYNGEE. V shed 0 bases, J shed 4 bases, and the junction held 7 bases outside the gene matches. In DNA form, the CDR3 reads TGTGCCAGCAGCGTAGGCCGCGGGAGTAGTTACGAGCAGTACTTC. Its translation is CASSVGRGSSYEQYF.

The CDR3 loop reads CASNHGGQATDTQYF. The CDR3 nucleotides read TGTGCCAGCAACCACGGGGGACAGGCCACAGATACGCAGTATTTT. V usage is TRBV21-1 and J usage is TRBJ2-3; TRBD1, the table's D call, lacks a check against the DNA. TRBV21-1 is a pseudogene locus. The CDR3 length is 15 residues.

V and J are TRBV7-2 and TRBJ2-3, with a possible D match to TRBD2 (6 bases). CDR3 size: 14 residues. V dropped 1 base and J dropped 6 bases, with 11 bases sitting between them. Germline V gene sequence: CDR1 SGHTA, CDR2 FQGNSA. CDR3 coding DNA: TGTGCCAGCAGCTTAGTGGGACTCCGCGATACGCAGTATTTT. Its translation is CASSLVGLRDTQYF.

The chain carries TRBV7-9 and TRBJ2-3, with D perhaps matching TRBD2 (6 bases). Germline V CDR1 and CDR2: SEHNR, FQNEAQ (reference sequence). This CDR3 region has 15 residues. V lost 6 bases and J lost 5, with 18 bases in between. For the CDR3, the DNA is TGTGCCAGCAGTCCTAGCGTCGGGGTTGGAGATACGCAGTATTTT. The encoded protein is CASSPSVGVGDTQYF.

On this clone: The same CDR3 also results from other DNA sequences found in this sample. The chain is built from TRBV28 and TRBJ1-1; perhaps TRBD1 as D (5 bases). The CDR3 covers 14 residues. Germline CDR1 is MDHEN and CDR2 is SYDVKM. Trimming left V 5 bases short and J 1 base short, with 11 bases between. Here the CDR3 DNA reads TGTGCCAGCAGTCGGGGGGGTGAGAACACTGAAGCTTTCTTT. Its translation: CASSRGGENTEAFF.

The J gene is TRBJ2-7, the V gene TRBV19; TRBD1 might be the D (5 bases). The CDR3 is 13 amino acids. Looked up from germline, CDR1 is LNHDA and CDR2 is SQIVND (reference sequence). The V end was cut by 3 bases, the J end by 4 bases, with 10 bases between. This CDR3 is CASSMPGMYEQYF. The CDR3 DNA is TGTGCCAGTAGTATGCCAGGGATGTACGAGCAGTACTTC.

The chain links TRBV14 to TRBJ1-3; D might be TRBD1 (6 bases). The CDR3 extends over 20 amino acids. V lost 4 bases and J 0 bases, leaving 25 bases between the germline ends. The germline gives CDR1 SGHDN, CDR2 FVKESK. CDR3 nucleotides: TGTGCCAGCAGCCCGTCAAGGTGGACAGAGACAAGGGACTCTGGAAACACCATATATTTT. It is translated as CASSPSRWTETRDSGNTIYF.

CDR3 sequence (DNA): TGCGCCAGCAGCCAAGGCTGGGGTGGCTACACCTTC. This encodes CASSQGWGGYTF. V usage is TRBV4-3 and J usage is TRBJ1-2, with unresolved D. In germline, CDR1 is LGHNA, CDR2 YSLEER. The CDR3 is 12 amino acids. Trimming took 1 base from V and 7 from J, leaving 7 bases between them.

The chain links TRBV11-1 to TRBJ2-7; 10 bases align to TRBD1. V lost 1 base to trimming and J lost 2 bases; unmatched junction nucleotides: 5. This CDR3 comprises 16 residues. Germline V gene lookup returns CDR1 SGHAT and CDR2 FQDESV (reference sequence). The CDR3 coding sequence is TGTGCCAGCAGCTTAGTCCCCGGACAGGGGGCCTACGAGCAGTACTTC. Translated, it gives CASSLVPGQGAYEQYF.

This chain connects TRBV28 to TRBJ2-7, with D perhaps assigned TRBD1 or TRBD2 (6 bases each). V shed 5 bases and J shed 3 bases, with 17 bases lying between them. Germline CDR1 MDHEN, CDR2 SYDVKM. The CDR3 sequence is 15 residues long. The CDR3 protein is CASSALGGPLYEQYF. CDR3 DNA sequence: TGTGCCAGCAGTGCCTTAGGGGGGCCACTCTACGAGCAGTACTTC.

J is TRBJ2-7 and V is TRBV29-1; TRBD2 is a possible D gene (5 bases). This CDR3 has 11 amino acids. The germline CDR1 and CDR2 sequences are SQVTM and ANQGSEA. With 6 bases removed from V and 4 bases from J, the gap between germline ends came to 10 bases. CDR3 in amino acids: CSVQAVYEQYF. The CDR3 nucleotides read TGCAGCGTGCAAGCGGTTTACGAGCAGTACTTC.

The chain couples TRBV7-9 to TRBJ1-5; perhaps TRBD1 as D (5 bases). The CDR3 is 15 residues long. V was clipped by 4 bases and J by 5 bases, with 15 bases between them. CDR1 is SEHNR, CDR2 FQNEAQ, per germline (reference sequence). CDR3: CASSSGVFEDQPQHF. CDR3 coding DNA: TGTGCCAGCAGCTCGGGGGTATTCGAGGATCAGCCCCAGCATTTT.

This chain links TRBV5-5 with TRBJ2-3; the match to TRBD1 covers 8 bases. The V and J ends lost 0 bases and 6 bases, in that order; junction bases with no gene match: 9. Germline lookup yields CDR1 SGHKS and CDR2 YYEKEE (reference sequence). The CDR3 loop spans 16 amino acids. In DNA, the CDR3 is TGTGCCAGCAGCTTGGAATGGACAGGGCCGCTGGATACGCAGTATTTT. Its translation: CASSLEWTGPLDTQYF.

For the CDR3, the DNA is TGTGCCAGCAGCCCCGGTGTATCGGGGACTGGCTACACCTTC. It encodes CASSPGVSGTGYTF. V is TRBV7-8 and J is TRBJ1-2; D is possibly TRBD1 (5 bases). V lost 5 bases to trimming and J lost 7 bases, with 17 bases between them. Per germline, CDR1 SGHVS and CDR2 FQNEAQ. This CDR3 has 14 residues.

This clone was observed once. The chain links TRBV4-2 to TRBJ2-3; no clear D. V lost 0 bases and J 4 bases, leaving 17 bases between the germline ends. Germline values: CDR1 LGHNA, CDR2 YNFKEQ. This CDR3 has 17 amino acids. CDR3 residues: CASSQDGPLVSADTQYF. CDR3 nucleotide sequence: TGTGCCAGCAGCCAAGATGGTCCCCTAGTGTCGGCAGATACGCAGTATTTT.

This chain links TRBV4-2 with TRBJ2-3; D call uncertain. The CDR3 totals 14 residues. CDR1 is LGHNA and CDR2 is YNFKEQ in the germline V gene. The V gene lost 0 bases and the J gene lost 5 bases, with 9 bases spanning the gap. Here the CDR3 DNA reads TGTGCCAGCAGCCAAGATAATACGGGAGATACGCAGTATTTT. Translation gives CASSQDNTGDTQYF.